The present T cell receptor beta chain was sequenced within a study of vaccination effects on CD4 cells after COVID-19. Germline-derived CDR1 and CDR2 are LGHDT and YNNKEL (reference sequence). This CDR3 has 11 amino acids. V lost 2 bases to trimming and J lost 15 bases, with 11 bases between them. Comment on this clone: Antigen: not known.

ViraFEST expansion of antigen-specific CD4+ T cells with viral peptide pools preceded sequencing. CD4+ T cells were isolated after around 9 days of culture. Nucleocapsid antibodies were negative in the vaccine recipients, who had never had SARS-CoV-2 infection. Roughly 1.8 million PBMC per well received about 10 IU/ml IL-2 and approximately 9.2 ug/ml peptides in culture. Using immunoSEQ multiplex PCR, the repertoire was profiled, and TCRdb retains in-frame clones only, with some absent. The profile shows about 22,000 clones, about three quarters of them singletons. This TCR came from a human donor who received a COVID-19 vaccine. The sample was CD4+ T cells from PBMCs cultured with HCoV-229E spike peptides, taken before COVID-19 vaccination. The chain employs TRBV3-1 (or the pseudogene TRBV3-2) and TRBJ2-1; perhaps TRBD1 as D (6 bases). This CDR3 is CASSQLGGPFF. CDR3 nucleotide sequence: TGTGCCAGCAGCCAACTAGGGGGTCCGTTCTTC.